This TCR beta chain was found in a study of cytomegalovirus exposure and HLA in healthy donors. Looking at the study overall: Among roughly 180 million T cells, an earlier analysis found 120 million or so unique TCR beta sequences.

Primers: 60 Vbeta forward and 13 Jbeta reverse. Assay used: immunoSEQ multiplex PCR; TCRdb lists only in-frame clones, some missing. There are 130,000 or so clones in the sample; over 75% occur only once, and about 1.5% lies in the top ten. The germline V and J ends were trimmed by 2 bases and 5 bases, with 16 bases remaining between them. The CDR3 covers 15 residues. Germline V lookup: CDR1 SGHRS, CDR2 YFSETQ. The clonotype comes from a woman younger than 30 in good health and CMV-seronegative. The chain links TRBV5-1 to TRBJ1-2; tentative D call: TRBD1 (6 bases). The specimen was PBMCs. CDR3 nucleotides: TGCGCCAGCAGCTTTGGGGGGGCGCTTGGTTATGGCTACACCTTC. This sequence encodes CASSFGGALGYGYTF.